One and the same sample provided the 21 T cell receptor beta chains below, sequenced in a study of T cells after yellow fever vaccination. Using its own MiXCR run on the 5' RACE reads, TCRdb lists one record per CDR3 protein. The sample consists of about 630,000 distinct CDR3 sequences, 12% of them appearing once. Sequences were derived from PBMCs, sampled on the day of the yellow fever booster vaccination. The receptors were sampled from a man aged 30-40 years who received the YFV17D yellow fever vaccine.

This clonotype has more than one count but fewer than ten. The rearrangement links TRBV20-1 to TRBJ2-1; D might be TRBD2 (5 bases). This CDR3 is built from 14 residues. Trimming left V 4 bases short and J 4 bases short, with 14 bases between. Per the germline V gene, CDR1 is DFQATT and CDR2 is SNEGSKA (reference sequence). CDR3 sequence (DNA): TGCAGTGCTACCTCAGAGGGCGGGTACAATGAGCAGTTCTTC. It yields the protein CSATSEGGYNEQFF.

The table lists this clonotype with a few counts. The chain uses TRBV20-1 and TRBJ1-1; D is perhaps TRBD1 (6 bases). Trimming cost V 5 bases and J 3 bases, with 16 bases left between them. Germline assignment: CDR1 DFQATT and CDR2 SNEGSKA (reference sequence). The CDR3 spans 14 residues. CDR3 in DNA: TGCAGTGCTCTGGGCCAGGGGTCGGACACTGAAGCTTTCTTT. Translated: CSALGQGSDTEAFF.

The V call is TRBV20-1, the J call TRBJ2-2, with D possibly matching TRBD1 (5 bases). The V end lost 2 bases, the J end lost 3 bases, and 13 bases lay between the germline ends. Germline lookup yields CDR1 DFQATT and CDR2 SNEGSKA (reference sequence). The CDR3 runs to 15 residues. The CDR3 sequence is CSARWSGHDTGELFF. CDR3 sequence (DNA): TGCAGTGCTAGATGGTCAGGGCACGACACCGGGGAGCTGTTTTTT.

This sequence joins TRBV11-2 and TRBJ2-7, with 14 bases matching TRBD2. The CDR3 totals 18 residues. The germline V gene encodes CDR1 SGHAT and CDR2 FQNNGV. V lost 1 base and J lost 3; bases outside the gene matches: 8. DNA of the CDR3: TGTGCCAGCAGCTTAGTTTCGACTAGCGGGAGGGCCCACTACGAGCAGTACTTC. Translation: CASSLVSTSGRAHYEQYF.

Only a few counts were recorded for this clonotype. The genes are TRBV12-3 or TRBV12-4 and TRBJ2-2; no clear D gene. With 1 base removed from V and 10 bases from J, the gap between germline ends came to 10 bases. The CDR3 has 13 amino acids. The CDR3 nucleotides are TGTGCCAGCAGTTTAGGCCCCTCCACGGAGCTGTTTTTT. This gives the protein CASSLGPSTELFF.

The gene calls are TRBV14 and TRBJ2-4, with D maybe TRBD2 (6 bases). The CDR3 runs 17 residues. Trimming left V 0 bases short and J 1 base short, with 13 bases between. Germline loops: CDR1 SGHDN, CDR2 FVKESK. CDR3: CASSQDLGGGAKNIQYF. In nucleotides, the CDR3 is TGTGCCAGCAGCCAAGATTTGGGTGGAGGGGCCAAAAACATTCAGTACTTC.

As to this clonotype: This could be a read error, since a much larger clone is one nucleotide away. The conserved closing phenylalanine or tryptophan is absent in this CDR3, likely reflecting a read error. The J gene is TRBJ2-1, the V gene TRBV20-1; TRBD2 aligns across 10 bases. From germline, CDR1 is DFQATT and CDR2 SNEGSKA (reference sequence). With V trimmed by 6 bases and J by 4 bases, 6 bases remained unmatched. The CDR3 totals 14 residues. For the CDR3, the DNA is TGCAGTGCGCCGGGACTAGCGAGATACAATGAGCAGTTCTTA. It is translated as CSAPGLARYNEQFL.

The gene calls are TRBV30 and TRBJ2-7, with D perhaps being TRBD1 or TRBD2 (6 bases each). The CDR3 length is 15 residues. CDR1 is GTSNPN and CDR2 is SVGIG in the germline V gene (reference sequence). V was shortened by 4 bases and J by 1 base, with 17 bases between the two germline ends. Written as DNA, the CDR3 is TGTGCCTGGAATCTAGGAAGGGGGGTGTCCTACGAGCAGTACTTC. This gives the protein CAWNLGRGVSYEQYF.

The rearrangement uses TRBV20-1 and TRBJ2-2; 7 nucleotides match TRBD2. Germline CDR1 is DFQATT and CDR2 is SNEGSKA (reference sequence). CDR3 length: 17 amino acids. Trimming removed 0 bases from V and 0 bases from J; junction bases left unmatched: 7. CDR3 region: CSAREWGGMSNTGELFF. Written as DNA, the CDR3 is TGCAGTGCTAGAGAATGGGGAGGGATGTCGAACACCGGGGAGCTGTTTTTT.

The rearrangement links TRBV7-2 to TRBJ2-7; no firm D call. The CDR3 extends over 14 amino acids. Germline CDR1 SGHTA, CDR2 FQGNSA. Deletions cut 10 bases from V and 1 base from J, with 17 bases between. The DNA of the CDR3 is TGTGCCACCACAGACCGGGCGGAATCCTACGAGCAGTACTTC. This translates into CATTDRAESYEQYF.

This sequence joins TRBV6-5 and TRBJ1-1, with D tentatively TRBD1 (6 bases). Trimming cost V 7 bases and J 6 bases, with 15 bases left between them. Germline-derived CDR1 and CDR2 are MNHEY and SVGAGI. This CDR3 has 13 residues. CDR3 sequence: CASKLHEGAEAFF. Here the CDR3 DNA reads TGTGCCAGCAAACTACATGAGGGGGCTGAAGCTTTCTTT.

This clonotype appeared many times. The chain employs TRBV9 and TRBJ2-5; tentatively, D is TRBD1 (5 bases). Germline V CDR1 and CDR2: SGDLS, YYNGEE. This CDR3 contains 14 residues. V lost 2 bases and J lost 5, with 13 bases in between. The chain's CDR3 is CASSVGSGSETQYF. The CDR3 DNA sequence: TGTGCCAGCAGCGTCGGGTCAGGGTCGGAGACCCAGTACTTC.

This chain joins TRBV7-9 and TRBJ2-3; no clear D gene. CDR3 length equals 15 residues. Germline CDR1 and CDR2: SEHNR and FQNEAQ (reference sequence). V lost 5 bases to trimming and J lost 4 bases, with 16 bases between them. CDR3 amino acids: CASSKRLVSPDTQYF. CDR3 nucleotide sequence: TGTGCCAGCAGCAAAAGGCTAGTGAGCCCAGATACGCAGTATTTT.

The rearrangement uses TRBV27 and TRBJ2-7; 9 positions agree with TRBD1. Germline V gives CDR1 MNHEY, CDR2 SMNVEV (reference sequence). Trimming took 5 bases from V and 6 from J; bases not matched to a gene: 8. The CDR3 is 14 amino acids. CDR3 sequence (DNA): TGTGCCAGCAGTCTGACAGGGGGACAGCGCGAGCAGTACTTC. Its protein is CASSLTGGQREQYF.

In its sample, this clonotype was seen a few times. This chain links TRBV12-3 or TRBV12-4 with TRBJ1-6; D is unclear. The CDR3 is 14 amino acids. V was shortened by 6 bases and J by 0 bases, with 6 bases between the two germline ends. The CDR3 reads CASRSSSYNSPLHF. CDR3 in DNA: TGTGCCAGCAGGAGTAGCTCCTATAATTCACCCCTCCACTTT.

This clonotype was observed a handful of times. The chain couples TRBV5-6 to TRBJ2-3; D is uncertain. The germline V gene has CDR1 SGHDT and CDR2 YYEEEE. The V gene lost 2 bases and the J gene lost 0 bases, with 19 bases spanning the gap. The CDR3 spans 18 residues. CDR3 sequence: CASSLEPLATSSTDTQYF. CDR3 DNA sequence: TGTGCCAGCAGCTTAGAACCTCTCGCGACGAGTAGCACAGATACGCAGTATTTT.

This clonotype was detected ten times or more. The rearrangement joins TRBV28 to TRBJ1-1, with TRBD1 as a possible D gene (5 bases). V lost 2 bases to trimming and J lost 4 bases, with 14 bases between them. Germline V CDR1 and CDR2: MDHEN, SYDVKM. The CDR3 extends over 15 amino acids. CDR3 bases: TGTGCCAGCAGTTTAGCAGGGAAGCTTGGCACTGAAGCTTTCTTT. Translated, it gives CASSLAGKLGTEAFF.

This clonotype was detected ten times or more. The genes are TRBV5-1 and TRBJ2-2, with 9 positions matching TRBD2. The ends lost 0 bases at V and 1 base at J; junction bases unmatched: 4. This CDR3 spans 17 amino acids. CDR1 and CDR2 (germline): SGHRS, YFSETQ. Here the CDR3 reads CASSLGLAGKNTGELFF. The CDR3 coding sequence is TGCGCCAGCAGCTTGGGTCTAGCGGGGAAGAACACCGGGGAGCTGTTTTTT.

This clonotype was recorded at least ten times. The chain uses TRBV7-2 and TRBJ1-4, with 10 positions matching TRBD1. Germline loops: CDR1 SGHTA, CDR2 FQGNSA. V shed 2 bases and J 6 bases; nucleotides not matched to a gene: 6. CDR3 length: 16 amino acids. CDR3 residues: CASSLTSGTGDEKLFF. DNA for the CDR3: TGTGCCAGCAGCTTAACCTCCGGGACAGGGGATGAAAAACTGTTTTTT.

The chain is built from TRBV14 and TRBJ2-3; D might be TRBD2 (5 bases). V lost 0 bases, J lost 8 bases, and 6 bases lay in between. The CDR3 length is 12 residues. In germline, CDR1 is SGHDN, CDR2 FVKESK. CDR3 region: CASSQDSGTQYF. CDR3 nucleotides: TGTGCCAGCAGCCAAGACAGCGGTACGCAGTATTTT.

This clonotype was counted between two and nine times. The V call is TRBV15, the J call TRBJ2-3, with D maybe TRBD1 (5 bases). The germline V gene has CDR1 LNHNV and CDR2 YYDKDF (reference sequence). The V gene lost 0 bases and the J gene lost 14 bases, with 15 bases spanning the gap. The CDR3 loop spans 13 amino acids. CDR3 sequence: CATSREIRALRYF. The CDR3 nucleotides read TGTGCCACCAGCAGAGAGATCAGGGCTCTTCGGTATTTT.